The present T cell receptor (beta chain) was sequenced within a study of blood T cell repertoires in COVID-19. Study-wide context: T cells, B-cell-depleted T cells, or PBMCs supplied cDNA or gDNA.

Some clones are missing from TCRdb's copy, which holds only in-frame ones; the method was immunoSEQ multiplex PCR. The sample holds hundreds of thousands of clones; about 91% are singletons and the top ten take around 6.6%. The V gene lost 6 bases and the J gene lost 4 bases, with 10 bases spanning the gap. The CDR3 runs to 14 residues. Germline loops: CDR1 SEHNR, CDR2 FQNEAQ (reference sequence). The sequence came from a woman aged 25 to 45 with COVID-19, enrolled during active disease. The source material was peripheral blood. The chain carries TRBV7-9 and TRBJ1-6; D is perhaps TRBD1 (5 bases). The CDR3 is CASSSTGYNSPLHF. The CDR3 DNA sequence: TGTGCCAGCAGTTCCACAGGTTATAATTCACCCCTCCACTTT.